This T cell receptor beta chain was captured by sequencing in a study of spatial heterogeneity in lung cancer. About the study: The 72 donors had untreated early-stage non-small cell lung cancer. Combinations of a unique TCR and a UMI were tallied in raw reads, and on average each appeared more than ten times. The follow-up PBMC samples were sequenced whenever they were available. The median time to follow-up was two to three years after resection.

The time point: blood at routine non-recurrence follow-up after resection. From tumor, nontumor lung or frozen PBMC, whole RNA was taken unsorted for sequencing. V was pared by 4 bases and J by 4 bases, with 5 bases of the junction left unmatched. From germline, CDR1 is ENHRY and CDR2 SYGVKD. The CDR3 totals 15 residues. In the library, each TCR cDNA molecule bore its own unique molecular identifier. TCRdb processed the 5' RACE reads anew with MiXCR; each CDR3 protein has one entry. The repertoire holds roughly 120,000 distinct CDR3 sequences, with 10% to 15% as singletons. The sequence was collected from a male donor with early-stage non-small cell lung cancer. The specimen comprised PBMCs, sampled at follow-up. The V and J genes are TRBV10-3 and TRBJ2-3; 10 positions agree with TRBD1. CDR3 residues: CAISADGTGADTQYF. CDR3 coding DNA: TGTGCCATCAGTGCAGACGGGACAGGGGCAGATACGCAGTATTTT.